This T cell receptor (beta chain) is drawn from a study of blood T cell repertoires in COVID-19. Study background: COVID-19 samples, acute and convalescent, were from the United States, Italy and Spain. Sources were T cells, B-cell-depleted T cells, or PBMCs; the material itself was cDNA or gDNA.

Seattle researchers signed up patients amid active infection and tracked them longitudinally. The CDR3 is 13 residues long. V lost 1 base to trimming and J lost 1 base, with 4 bases between them. Germline CDR1 is SGHNT and CDR2 is YENEEA. As regards this clone: This specimen includes other DNA sequences encoding the same CDR3.

Authors' processing steps: Using reference gene primer amplification, nucleated cell counts were estimated. The data were produced by immunoSEQ multiplex PCR, yet TCRdb's version contains in-frame clones alone and is incomplete. That table is the source of V, J and clone size, and D and trimming were worked out from the DNA. The repertoire consists of roughly 160,000 clones, with approximately 81% occurring once and the leading ten covering 5% to 6%. The specimen was peripheral blood. This chain connects TRBV11-3 to TRBJ1-1; the D is unclear. This TCR was recovered from a woman between 45 and 60 years old with COVID-19, enrolled during active disease. The DNA of the CDR3 is TGTGCCAGCAGCTTAGGAGAGAACACTGAAGCTTTCTTT. This sequence encodes CASSLGENTEAFF. Filled out from reference TRBV11-3 and TRBJ1-1, the complete variable domain reads EAGVVQSPRYKIIEKKQPVAFWCNPISGHNTLYWYLQNLGQGPELLIRYENEEAVDDSQLPKDRFSAERLKGVDSTLKIQPAELGDSAVYLCASSLGENTEAFFGQGTRLTVV.